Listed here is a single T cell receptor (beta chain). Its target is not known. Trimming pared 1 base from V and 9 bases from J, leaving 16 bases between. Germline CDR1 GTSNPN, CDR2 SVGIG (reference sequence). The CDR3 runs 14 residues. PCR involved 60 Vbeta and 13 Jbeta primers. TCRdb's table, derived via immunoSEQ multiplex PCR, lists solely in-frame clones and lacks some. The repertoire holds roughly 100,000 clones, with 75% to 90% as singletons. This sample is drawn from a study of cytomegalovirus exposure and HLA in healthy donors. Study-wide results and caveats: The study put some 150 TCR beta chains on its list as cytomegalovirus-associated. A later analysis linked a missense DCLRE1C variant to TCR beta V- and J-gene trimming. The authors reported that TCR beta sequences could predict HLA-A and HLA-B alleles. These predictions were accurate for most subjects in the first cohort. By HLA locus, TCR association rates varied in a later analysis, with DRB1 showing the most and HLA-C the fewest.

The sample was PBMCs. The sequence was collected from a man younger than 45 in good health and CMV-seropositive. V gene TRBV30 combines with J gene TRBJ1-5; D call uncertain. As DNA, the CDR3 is TGTGCCTGGAGTGCCAAAAGCGATTTGAGGCCCCAGCATTTT. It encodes CAWSAKSDLRPQHF.